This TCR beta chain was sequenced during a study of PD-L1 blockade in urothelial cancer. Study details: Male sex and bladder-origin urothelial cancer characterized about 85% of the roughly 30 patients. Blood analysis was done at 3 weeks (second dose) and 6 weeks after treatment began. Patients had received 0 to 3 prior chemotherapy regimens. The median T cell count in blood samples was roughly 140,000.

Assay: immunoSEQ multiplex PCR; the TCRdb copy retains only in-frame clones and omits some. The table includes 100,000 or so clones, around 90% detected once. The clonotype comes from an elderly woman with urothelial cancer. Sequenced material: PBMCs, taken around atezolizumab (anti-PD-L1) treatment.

In DNA, the CDR3 is TGTGCCAGCAGCACTAGCGTGGGTCTCAATGAGCAGTTCTTC. This encodes CASSTSVGLNEQFF. The rearrangement links TRBV6-5 to TRBJ2-1; TRBD2 matches 7 bases. Germline CDR1 reads MNHEY; CDR2 reads SVGAGI. Germline trimming cut 6 bases from V and 6 bases from J; bases unmatched to any gene: 8. The CDR3 runs 14 residues.